A single sample gave rise to the 17 T cell receptor beta chains below, sequenced in a study of blood T cell repertoires in COVID-19. This table comes from immunoSEQ multiplex PCR, and its TCRdb copy is limited to in-frame clones, with some not included. The data hold around 180,000 clones, with roughly four fifths observed a single time. Sequencing used peripheral blood. The source of these receptors is a human donor in a cohort sampled during active COVID-19.

J is TRBJ2-7 and V is TRBV7-9; no definite D call. CDR3 length: 12 amino acids. Trimming left V 1 base short and J 6 bases short, with 7 bases between. The germline CDR1 and CDR2 sequences are SEHNR and FQNEAQ (reference sequence). CDR3 coding DNA: TGTGCCAGCAGCTTAGACTCCGCCGAGCAGTACTTC. Its translation is CASSLDSAEQYF.

The rearrangement joins TRBV19 to TRBJ1-3; D unclear. The CDR3 loop spans 14 amino acids. Germline V gene data show CDR1 as LNHDA and CDR2 as SQIVND (reference sequence). V shed 6 bases and J shed 0 bases, with 9 bases lying between them. In DNA form, the CDR3 reads TGTGCCAGTAGGCCGGGGTTCTCTGGAAACACCATATATTTT. It translates to CASRPGFSGNTIYF.

The V and J genes are TRBV4-3 and TRBJ1-5; 7 positions agree with TRBD1. Per germline, CDR1 LGHNA and CDR2 YSLEER. This CDR3 is 14 amino acids long. The ends lost 1 base at V and 6 bases at J; junction bases unmatched: 3. The CDR3 sequence is CASSQGQGGQPQHF. DNA for the CDR3: TGCGCCAGCAGCCAAGGACAGGGAGGTCAGCCCCAGCATTTT.

The chain carries TRBV11-3 and TRBJ2-1; D perhaps matches TRBD1 (6 bases). Looked up from germline, CDR1 is SGHNT and CDR2 is YENEEA. The CDR3 covers 17 residues. Trimming stripped 1 base from V and 2 bases from J, with 15 bases between. This chain's CDR3 is CASSLGPSEGAYNEQFF. The CDR3 DNA reads TGTGCCAGCAGCTTAGGGCCCTCAGAGGGGGCCTACAATGAGCAGTTCTTC.

The CDR3 loop is CASSVATGGIWYEQYF. Written as DNA, the CDR3 is TGTGCCAGCAGCGTAGCTACGGGGGGTATATGGTACGAGCAGTACTTC. The V and J genes are TRBV9 and TRBJ2-7; 7 bases are shared with TRBD2. V was pared by 0 bases and J by 4 bases, with 10 bases of the junction left unmatched. The CDR3 covers 16 residues. Germline V CDR1 and CDR2: SGDLS, YYNGEE.

This chain links TRBV9 with TRBJ1-6, with TRBD1 matching 9 bases. The CDR3 totals 15 residues. Germline V gene lookup returns CDR1 SGDLS and CDR2 YYNGEE. Trimming removed 0 bases from V and 10 bases from J; junction bases left unmatched: 5. The CDR3 DNA is TGTGCCAGCAGCGTAGGGGAACAGGGGGCCTCACCCCTCCACTTT. Protein: CASSVGEQGASPLHF.

This chain connects TRBV6-5 to TRBJ1-2, with 8 bases fitting TRBD1. CDR1 is MNHEY and CDR2 is SVGAGI in the germline V gene. CDR3 length: 13 amino acids. V trimming: 5 bases; J trimming: 7 bases; junction bases outside the gene matches: 6. The CDR3 DNA reads as TGTGCCAGCAGTCGGGACAGGTTGGGTGGCTACACCTTC. It is translated as CASSRDRLGGYTF.

The chain couples TRBV7-9 to TRBJ1-1; the D gene is possibly TRBD1 (6 bases). Trimming took off 3 bases at V and 5 bases at J, with 13 bases between the two ends. CDR3 length: 14 residues. Germline CDR1 reads SEHNR; CDR2 reads FQNEAQ (reference sequence). This CDR3 reads CASSLQGRGTEAFF. CDR3 in DNA: TGTGCCAGCAGCTTGCAGGGGAGGGGAACTGAAGCTTTCTTT.

The chain employs TRBV5-1 and TRBJ2-7; 9 nucleotides line up with TRBD1. V trimming: 0 bases; J trimming: 5 bases; junction bases outside the gene matches: 9. This CDR3 spans 16 amino acids. Germline CDR1 is SGHRS and CDR2 is YFSETQ. The CDR3 is CASSLALWTGVDEQYF. The DNA of the CDR3 is TGCGCCAGCAGCTTGGCCCTATGGACAGGGGTCGACGAGCAGTACTTC.

V is TRBV7-9 and J is TRBJ1-1, with 9 positions matching TRBD1. The V gene end was trimmed by 4 bases and the J gene end by 11 bases; junction bases not matched to a gene: 2. This CDR3 is built from 11 residues. CDR1 and CDR2 (germline): SEHNR, FQNEAQ (reference sequence). DNA for the CDR3: TGTGCCAGCAGCTCAGGACAGGGGGCTTTCTTT. Amino acids: CASSSGQGAFF.

The chain links TRBV5-5 to TRBJ2-7, with a possible D match to TRBD2 (6 bases). Trimming took 2 bases from V and 2 from J, leaving 11 bases between them. This CDR3 spans 14 amino acids. Germline V gene sequence: CDR1 SGHKS, CDR2 YYEKEE (reference sequence). The CDR3 bases are TGTGCCAGCAGCTTCGGAGGGAAAGCCTACGAGCAGTACTTC. Amino acids: CASSFGGKAYEQYF.

Note on this clone: This same CDR3 is encoded by further DNA sequences in the sample. The rearrangement uses TRBV11-2 and TRBJ1-1, with TRBD1 matching 10 bases. This CDR3 comprises 14 residues. The germline V gene has CDR1 SGHAT and CDR2 FQNNGV. V shed 5 bases and J 5 bases; nucleotides not matched to a gene: 5. CDR3 in DNA: TGTGCCAGCAGCCCGCGGACAGGGGGAACTGAAGCTTTCTTT. Translating gives CASSPRTGGTEAFF.

The rearrangement joins TRBV24-1 to TRBJ2-7; no reliable D call. Germline-derived CDR1 and CDR2 are KGHDR and SFDVKD. Between the trimmed V and J ends, which lost 3 bases and 2 bases, there was a span of 7 bases. The CDR3 has 13 amino acids. DNA for the CDR3: TGTGCCACCAGTGATCCCCCAGCCTACGAGCAGTACTTC. It codes for CATSDPPAYEQYF.

This CDR3 reads CASSSSYMRGGGTEAFF. DNA for the CDR3: TGTGCCAGCAGTTCCTCCTATATGAGGGGGGGCGGTACTGAAGCTTTCTTT. The chain has TRBV28 and TRBJ1-1; TRBD1 might be the D (6 bases). CDR1 MDHEN and CDR2 SYDVKM come from the germline V gene. The CDR3 length is 17 residues. V lost 4 bases, J lost 5 bases, and 23 bases lay in between.

The chain combines TRBV6-2 or TRBV6-3 with TRBJ2-7, with D possibly TRBD2 on 6 matching bases. The germline CDR1 and CDR2 sequences are MNHEY and SVGEGT. The CDR3 is 11 amino acids. V lost 6 bases and J lost 6, with 9 bases in between. CDR3 in amino acids: CASSHGGEQYF. CDR3 DNA sequence: TGTGCCAGCAGCCACGGGGGCGAGCAGTACTTC.

The CDR3 is CASSTQGTGVYEQYF. DNA for the CDR3: TGTGCCAGCAGTACCCAGGGCACAGGGGTCTACGAGCAGTACTTC. The rearrangement links TRBV28 to TRBJ2-7, with 7 bases lining up with TRBD1. The germline V gene has CDR1 MDHEN and CDR2 SYDVKM. The CDR3 totals 15 residues. After removal of 5 bases from V and 3 bases from J, the junction contained 10 bases not matched to a gene.

This clone was seen a few times. The chain is built from TRBV2 and TRBJ2-5; TRBD1 matches 8 bases. V shed 10 bases and J 1 base; nucleotides not matched to a gene: 8. The CDR3 extends over 14 amino acids. Per the germline V gene, CDR1 is SNHLY and CDR2 is FYNNEI. The chain's CDR3 is CATNGGQVQETQYF. The CDR3 nucleotides read TGTGCCACCAACGGGGGACAGGTCCAAGAGACCCAGTACTTC.